The sequence of this T cell receptor (beta chain) was determined in a study of OX40 agonist ivuxolimab in advanced cancers. In the study overall: The patients received ivuxolimab by intravenous route every 2 weeks at 0.01 to 10 mg/kg. At under 85% male, the cohort had a mean age of 60 years, ranging from about 20 to 80.

CDR1 SGHTA and CDR2 FQGNSA come from the germline V gene. The length of the CDR3 is 12 residues. V gave up 11 bases and J gave up 5 bases, with 13 bases separating them. Measured with immunoSEQ multiplex PCR; TCRdb has only the in-frame clones, and not every one. The sample gives 35,000 to 45,000 clones, roughly 88% of which show up once; roughly 18% is in the top ten. The receptor comes from an adult with an advanced solid tumor such as melanoma, head and neck, liver or kidney cancer. V and J are TRBV7-2 and TRBJ2-1; D may be TRBD1 or TRBD2 (5 bases each). Sequencing was performed on CD4+ or CD8+ T cells sorted from blood, taken in a trial of the OX40 agonist ivuxolimab. This chain's CDR3 is CALSRGDNEQFF. CDR3 DNA sequence: TGTGCCCTATCAAGAGGGGACAATGAGCAGTTCTTC.